These T cell receptor beta chains were read from a single sample in a study of blood T cell repertoires in COVID-19. TCRdb's copy holds only in-frame clones and misses some; the assay was immunoSEQ multiplex PCR. The table lists about 210,000 clones, around 87% of them singletons. The material sequenced was PBMCs or T cells enriched from blood (not recorded which). The receptor source for this set is a man aged 30 to 39 in a cohort exposed to, infected with or recovered from COVID-19 (not recorded which). Each CDR3 is given with its conserved first and last residue. Fields, in order: D gene, clone size, V gene, J gene, CDR3 protein, CDR3 DNA. D genes are given only for firm matches. Some rows mark clone size as missing; the rest say once, few, many or name a class of expanded clone.

.	.	TRBV16	TRBJ2-7	CASSQFARDYEQYF	TGTGCCAGCAGCCAATTCGCCAGGGACTACGAGCAGTACTTC
TRBD1	.	TRBV27	TRBJ1-4	CASSPSLSMEGRGREKLFF	TGTGCCAGCAGTCCAAGCTTATCAATGGAGGGCAGGGGGCGTGAAAAACTGTTTTTT
TRBD2	.	TRBV3-1/TRBV3-2	TRBJ2-7	CASSPGRGEQYF	TGTGCCAGCAGCCCTGGGAGGGGCGAGCAGTACTTC
.	once	TRBV2	TRBJ1-5	CASSRHENQPQHF	TGTGCCAGCAGCCGACACGAAAATCAGCCCCAGCATTTT
.	few	TRBV19	TRBJ1-1	CASSSHTGQTEAFF	TGTGCCAGTAGTTCCCACACCGGACAGACTGAAGCTTTCTTT
TRBD2	.	TRBV3-1/TRBV3-2	TRBJ2-7	CASSYSGRPYEQYF	TGTGCCAGCAGTTACAGCGGGAGACCCTACGAGCAGTACTTC
TRBD1	.	TRBV24-1	TRBJ1-5	CATSGSDRDVYQPQHF	TGTGCCACCAGTGGGTCGGACAGGGACGTTTATCAGCCCCAGCATTTT
TRBD2	.	TRBV6-5	TRBJ2-2	CASLGREENTGELFF	TGTGCCAGCCTCGGGCGGGAGGAGAACACCGGGGAGCTGTTTTTT
TRBD1	.	TRBV6-4	TRBJ2-1	CASSEQGAENEQFF	TGTGCCAGCAGTGAGCAGGGGGCAGAGAATGAGCAGTTCTTC
.	.	TRBV3-1/TRBV3-2	TRBJ2-1	CASSHGGMSYNEQFF	TGTGCCAGCAGCCATGGCGGGATGTCCTACAATGAGCAGTTCTTC
.	.	TRBV14	TRBJ2-7	CASSQQGRGYEQYF	TGTGCCAGCAGCCAACAGGGGAGGGGATACGAGCAGTACTTC
TRBD1	.	TRBV5-8	TRBJ1-4	CASTSYRLQGPTNEKLFF	TGTGCCAGCACCAGCTACCGCCTACAGGGGCCAACTAATGAAAAACTGTTTTTT
TRBD2	.	TRBV7-9	TRBJ2-1	CASRGRGLAGVDFYNEQFF	TGTGCCAGCAGGGGGAGGGGACTAGCGGGAGTGGATTTCTACAATGAGCAGTTCTTC
.	.	TRBV9	TRBJ2-1	CASSPSVNPQFF	TGTGCCAGCAGCCCCTCAGTGAACCCGCAGTTCTTC
.	.	TRBV28	TRBJ1-2	CASSFLGQRNYGYTF	TGTGCCAGCAGTTTCCTCGGACAGCGTAACTATGGCTACACCTTC
.	.	TRBV29-1	TRBJ1-4	CSVALGAANEKLFF	TGCAGCGTTGCGCTGGGGGCCGCTAATGAAAAACTGTTTTTT
TRBD1	.	TRBV11-2	TRBJ2-7	CASSTRRAAGTGRHEQYF	TGTGCCAGCAGCACCCGCAGAGCGGCCGGGACAGGGCGGCACGAGCAGTACTTC
TRBD1	.	TRBV4-3	TRBJ1-2	CASSQAQGADYGYTF	TGCGCCAGCAGCCAAGCACAGGGGGCCGATTATGGCTACACCTTC
.	.	TRBV14	TRBJ2-5	CASSQDPRGKRKETQYF	TGTGCCAGCAGCCAAGATCCACGAGGTAAGAGGAAAGAGACCCAGTACTTC
TRBD1	.	TRBV11-2	TRBJ2-7	CASSLAGGSYEQYF	TGTGCCAGCAGCTTAGCAGGGGGCTCCTACGAGCAGTACTTC
TRBD1	.	TRBV7-3	TRBJ2-7	CASSSGQGGRYEQYF	TGTGCCAGCAGCTCCGGACAGGGGGGACGCTACGAGCAGTACTTC
.	.	TRBV5-1	TRBJ1-2	CASSRLGGESGYTF	TGCGCCAGCAGCCGCCTAGGAGGGGAGAGCGGCTACACCTTC
.	.	TRBV9	TRBJ2-6	CASSGISSGANVLTF	TGTGCCAGCAGCGGAATTAGCTCTGGGGCCAACGTCCTGACTTTC
TRBD1	.	TRBV5-6	TRBJ1-2	CASSRGQANYGYTF	TGTGCCAGCAGCCGGGGACAGGCCAACTATGGCTACACCTTC
TRBD2	.	TRBV28	TRBJ2-3	CASTPWGLAVTDTQYF	TGTGCCAGCACCCCCTGGGGACTAGCGGTCACAGATACGCAGTATTTT
.	.	TRBV2	TRBJ2-1	CASSRDSPSYNEQFF	TGTGCCAGCAGTAGGGACTCGCCCTCCTACAATGAGCAGTTCTTC
TRBD1	.	TRBV15	TRBJ2-7	CATSRTGGIGSYEQYF	TGTGCCACCAGCAGGACAGGGGGCATCGGCTCCTACGAGCAGTACTTC
.	.	TRBV9	TRBJ2-1	CASSVAGEITYNEQFF	TGTGCCAGCAGCGTAGCCGGGGAGATAACCTACAATGAGCAGTTCTTC
.	.	TRBV27	TRBJ1-1	CASSIPGRTDTEAFF	TGTGCCAGCAGTATTCCCGGGAGGACAGACACTGAAGCTTTCTTT
TRBD1	.	TRBV7-2	TRBJ2-7	CASSLGGTGSYEQYF	TGTGCCAGCAGCTTAGGGGGGACAGGGTCCTACGAGCAGTACTTC
.	.	TRBV4-2	TRBJ2-4	CASSQDDRIPNIQYF	TGTGCCAGCAGCCAAGATGATAGAATCCCAAACATTCAGTACTTC
TRBD2	.	TRBV2	TRBJ2-1	CASSNTGTTPGEFF	TGTGCCAGCAGCAATACCGGGACTACCCCTGGGGAGTTCTTC
.	.	TRBV5-1	TRBJ1-1	CASSIPGKATEAFF	TGCGCCAGCTCGATTCCCGGGAAGGCCACTGAAGCTTTCTTT
.	.	TRBV28	TRBJ1-1	CASSLMDREAFF	TGTGCCAGCAGTCTCATGGACAGAGAAGCTTTCTTT
TRBD2	.	TRBV3-1/TRBV3-2	TRBJ2-2	CASSHRRASGNTGELFF	TGTGCCAGCAGCCACCGGAGGGCTAGCGGAAACACCGGGGAGCTGTTTTTT
.	.	TRBV28	TRBJ1-2	CASSLLLSGTHNYGYTF	TGTGCCAGCAGTTTACTCCTCTCCGGGACACATAACTATGGCTACACCTTC
.	.	TRBV27	TRBJ2-7	CASSLLPLGPPQIYEQYF	TGTGCCAGCAGTTTATTACCTCTGGGCCCGCCTCAAATCTACGAGCAGTACTTC